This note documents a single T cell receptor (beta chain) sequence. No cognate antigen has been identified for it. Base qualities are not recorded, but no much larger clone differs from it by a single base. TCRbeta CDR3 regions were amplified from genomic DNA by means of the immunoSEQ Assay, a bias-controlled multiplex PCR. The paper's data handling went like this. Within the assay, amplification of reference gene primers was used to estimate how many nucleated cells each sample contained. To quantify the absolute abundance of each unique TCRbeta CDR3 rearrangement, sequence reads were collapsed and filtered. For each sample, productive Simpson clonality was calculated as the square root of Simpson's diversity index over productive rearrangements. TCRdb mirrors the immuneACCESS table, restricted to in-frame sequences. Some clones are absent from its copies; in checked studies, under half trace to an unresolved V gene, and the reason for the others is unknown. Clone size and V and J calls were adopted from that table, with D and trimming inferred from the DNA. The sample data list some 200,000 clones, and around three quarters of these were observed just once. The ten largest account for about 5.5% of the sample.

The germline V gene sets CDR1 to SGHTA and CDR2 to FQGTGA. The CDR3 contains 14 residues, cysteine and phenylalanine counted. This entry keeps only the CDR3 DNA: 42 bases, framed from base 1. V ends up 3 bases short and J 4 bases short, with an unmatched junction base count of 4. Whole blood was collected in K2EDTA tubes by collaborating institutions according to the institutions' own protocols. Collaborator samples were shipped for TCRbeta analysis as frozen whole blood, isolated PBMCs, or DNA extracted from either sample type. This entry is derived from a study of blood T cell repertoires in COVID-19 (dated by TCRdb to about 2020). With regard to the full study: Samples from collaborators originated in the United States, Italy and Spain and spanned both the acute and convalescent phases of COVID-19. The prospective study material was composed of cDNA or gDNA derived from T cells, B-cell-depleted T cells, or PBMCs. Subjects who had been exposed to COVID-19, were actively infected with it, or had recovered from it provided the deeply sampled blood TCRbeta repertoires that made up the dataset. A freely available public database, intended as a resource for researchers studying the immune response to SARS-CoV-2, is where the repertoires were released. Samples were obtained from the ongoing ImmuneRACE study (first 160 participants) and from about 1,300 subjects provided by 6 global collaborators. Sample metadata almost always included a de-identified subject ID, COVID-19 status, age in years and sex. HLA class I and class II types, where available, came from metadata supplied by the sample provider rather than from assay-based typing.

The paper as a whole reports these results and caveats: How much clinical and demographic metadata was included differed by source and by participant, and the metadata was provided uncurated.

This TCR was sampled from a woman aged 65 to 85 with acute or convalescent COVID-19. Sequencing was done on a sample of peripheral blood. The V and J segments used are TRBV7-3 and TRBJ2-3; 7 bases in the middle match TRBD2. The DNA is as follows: TGTGCCAGCAGCTTGATAGCGGGCGCAGATACGCAGTATTTT. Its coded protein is CASSLIAGADTQYF.